A selection of T cell receptor beta chains follows, all from one sample in a study of blood T cell repertoires in COVID-19. Assay used: immunoSEQ multiplex PCR; TCRdb lists only in-frame clones, some missing. The table shows about 130,000 clones, with about 86% occurring only once. The sequenced sample was peripheral blood. These receptor sequences come from a woman older than 75 with acute or convalescent COVID-19. CDR3s include the opening cysteine and the closing phenylalanine or tryptophan. A D gene is named only where the DNA matches it firmly. The size of a clone is reported for some rows only, either as once, few or many, or as a class for expanded clones.

v_call: TRBV5-1
clone_size: .
d_call: .
j_call: TRBJ1-6
cdr3_nt: TGCGCCAGCAGCACCGCAGGGATCAATTCACCCCTCCACTTT
cdr3_aa: CASSTAGINSPLHF

v_call: TRBV7-8
clone_size: .
d_call: TRBD1
j_call: TRBJ1-4
cdr3_nt: TGTGCCAGCAGCCCGACGGACAGGGTTGGCGAAAAACTGTTTTTT
cdr3_aa: CASSPTDRVGEKLFF

v_call: TRBV5-6
clone_size: .
d_call: .
j_call: TRBJ2-3
cdr3_nt: TGTGCCAGCCGACAAAACACAGATACGCAGTATTTT
cdr3_aa: CASRQNTDTQYF

v_call: TRBV5-6
clone_size: .
d_call: .
j_call: TRBJ1-1
cdr3_nt: TGTGCCAGCAGCTTGGTTGTGGCTAACACTGAAGCTTTCTTT
cdr3_aa: CASSLVVANTEAFF

v_call: TRBV21-1
clone_size: few
d_call: .
j_call: TRBJ1-3
cdr3_nt: .
cdr3_aa: CASSGWGGGNTIYF

v_call: TRBV7-3
clone_size: .
d_call: .
j_call: TRBJ1-1
cdr3_nt: TGTGCCAGCAGCTTACAGGGATTCACTGAAGCTTTCTTT
cdr3_aa: CASSLQGFTEAFF

v_call: TRBV11-2
clone_size: .
d_call: TRBD1
j_call: TRBJ1-1
cdr3_nt: TGTGCCAGCAGCTTGACAGGGACGATAGCTTTCTTT
cdr3_aa: CASSLTGTIAFF

v_call: TRBV6-5
clone_size: .
d_call: .
j_call: TRBJ1-6
cdr3_nt: TGTGCCAGCAGACCCAGACAGGCTAATTCACCCCTCCACTTT
cdr3_aa: CASRPRQANSPLHF

v_call: TRBV5-1
clone_size: .
d_call: TRBD2
j_call: TRBJ2-7
cdr3_nt: TGCGCCAGCAGCTCGGGACTAGCGGGGGTTGAGCAGTACTTC
cdr3_aa: CASSSGLAGVEQYF

v_call: TRBV15
clone_size: .
d_call: .
j_call: TRBJ1-6
cdr3_nt: TGTGCCACCAGTCAGAGTTCCGGGATGAATTCACCCCTCCACTTT
cdr3_aa: CATSQSSGMNSPLHF

v_call: TRBV6-5
clone_size: .
d_call: .
j_call: TRBJ1-5
cdr3_nt: TGTGCCAGCGCTCGGACAGCAGACCAGCCCCAGCATTTT
cdr3_aa: CASARTADQPQHF

v_call: TRBV30
clone_size: .
d_call: TRBD1
j_call: TRBJ1-3
cdr3_nt: TGTGCCTGGAGTGTACGTGTATCCGGGACAGGGGCTGGAAACACCATATATTTT
cdr3_aa: CAWSVRVSGTGAGNTIYF

v_call: TRBV10-2
clone_size: .
d_call: TRBD1
j_call: TRBJ1-4
cdr3_nt: TGCGCCAGCAGTGACGCCCGACAGGGGGGCGAAAAACTGTTTTTT
cdr3_aa: CASSDARQGGEKLFF

v_call: TRBV3-1/TRBV3-2
clone_size: .
d_call: .
j_call: TRBJ2-1
cdr3_nt: TGTGCCAGCAGTATTGGACGGGGGGCTTACAATGAGCAGTTCTTC
cdr3_aa: CASSIGRGAYNEQFF

v_call: TRBV5-1
clone_size: .
d_call: TRBD2
j_call: TRBJ2-3
cdr3_nt: TGCGCCAGCAGCTTGGCCTGGCGGGGGGGCTCGAGCACAGATACGCAGTATTTT
cdr3_aa: CASSLAWRGGSSTDTQYF

v_call: TRBV4-1
clone_size: .
d_call: .
j_call: TRBJ2-5
cdr3_nt: TGCGCCAGCAGCCAAGATCTCCCGGATGGGACTGCAAGGGAGACCCAGTACTTC
cdr3_aa: CASSQDLPDGTARETQYF